Listed below are T cell receptor beta chains from one sample, sequenced in a study of beta chain features in type 1 diabetes. Profiled with immunoSEQ multiplex PCR; TCRdb holds only in-frame clones, not every one. The sample lists hundreds of thousands of clones, around 9.7% occurring once. What was sequenced was central memory CD4+ T cells from blood. These TCRs come from a man aged 25 to 40 with type 1 diabetes. The CDR3 runs from the conserved cysteine through the conserved F or W. A D gene is named only where the DNA matches it firmly.

j_call: TRBJ1-2; v_call: TRBV10-3; d_call: TRBD1; cdr3_aa: CAISEPRQGGGYTF
j_call: TRBJ2-1; v_call: TRBV7-7; d_call: NA; cdr3_aa: CASSLSLNSYNEQFF
j_call: TRBJ1-4; v_call: TRBV7-9; d_call: NA; cdr3_aa: CASSALPGEKLFF
j_call: TRBJ2-2; v_call: TRBV7-7; d_call: NA; cdr3_aa: CASSFGSGANTGELFF
j_call: TRBJ1-2; v_call: TRBV11-2; d_call: NA; cdr3_aa: CASSRPGLGGYTF
j_call: NA; v_call: TRBV6-7; d_call: NA; cdr3_aa: CASSSRAGTRRGEQYF
j_call: TRBJ2-2; v_call: TRBV6-5; d_call: NA; cdr3_aa: CASSYRQLNTGELFF
j_call: TRBJ2-4; v_call: TRBV4-1; d_call: TRBD2; cdr3_aa: CASSQDPREVAKNIQYF
j_call: TRBJ1-6; v_call: TRBV7-9; d_call: NA; cdr3_aa: CASSLGAGDLSPLHF
j_call: TRBJ1-1; v_call: TRBV19; d_call: NA; cdr3_aa: CASRGWVENTEAFF
j_call: TRBJ1-4; v_call: TRBV30; d_call: NA; cdr3_aa: CAWSKGLEHEKLFF
j_call: TRBJ2-2; v_call: TRBV6-6; d_call: NA; cdr3_aa: CASSRTAPGELFF
j_call: TRBJ1-1; v_call: TRBV7-2; d_call: NA; cdr3_aa: CASSFVDGREAFF
j_call: TRBJ1-2; v_call: TRBV28; d_call: TRBD1; cdr3_aa: CASILADRAAGYTF
j_call: TRBJ2-7; v_call: TRBV5-4; d_call: TRBD1; cdr3_aa: CASSLGTGYEQYF
j_call: TRBJ2-3; v_call: TRBV6-1; d_call: NA; cdr3_aa: CASSGQLGTDTQYF
j_call: TRBJ1-3; v_call: TRBV2; d_call: NA; cdr3_aa: CASSPDRSSGNTIYF
j_call: TRBJ2-7; v_call: TRBV11-2; d_call: NA; cdr3_aa: CASSLGESSEQYF
j_call: TRBJ1-5; v_call: TRBV4-3; d_call: NA; cdr3_aa: CASSQDQHSNQPQHF
j_call: NA; v_call: TRBV18; d_call: TRBD2; cdr3_aa: CASSPPGGLYEQYF
j_call: TRBJ2-5; v_call: TRBV19; d_call: NA; cdr3_aa: CASSTNPRQIGETQYF
j_call: TRBJ2-3; v_call: TRBV5-1; d_call: NA; cdr3_aa: CASSLVEGEGDTQYF
j_call: TRBJ2-7; v_call: TRBV9; d_call: NA; cdr3_aa: CASSGHLGRKKPGGASYEQYF
j_call: TRBJ1-1; v_call: TRBV6-5; d_call: NA; cdr3_aa: CASGESNTEAFF
j_call: TRBJ2-3; v_call: TRBV9; d_call: TRBD1; cdr3_aa: CASSSRRTGSTDTQYF
j_call: TRBJ1-2; v_call: TRBV2; d_call: TRBD1; cdr3_aa: CASSETGIHYGYTF
j_call: TRBJ2-2; v_call: TRBV7-9; d_call: NA; cdr3_aa: CASARAGLNTGELFF
j_call: TRBJ2-7; v_call: TRBV5-4; d_call: TRBD1; cdr3_aa: CASSTDSGQGRRYEQYF
j_call: TRBJ2-7; v_call: TRBV7-2; d_call: NA; cdr3_aa: CASSLGVHSYEQYF
j_call: TRBJ1-5; v_call: TRBV14; d_call: NA; cdr3_aa: CASSQDSNQPQHF
j_call: TRBJ1-2; v_call: TRBV6-1; d_call: NA; cdr3_aa: CASVRDTNYGYTF
j_call: TRBJ1-6; v_call: TRBV27; d_call: NA; cdr3_aa: CASSFRPNSPLHF
j_call: TRBJ2-1; v_call: TRBV7-2; d_call: NA; cdr3_aa: CASSLKLTEYNEQFF
j_call: TRBJ1-3; v_call: TRBV28; d_call: NA; cdr3_aa: CASSGPPRGNTIYF
j_call: TRBJ1-1; v_call: TRBV9; d_call: NA; cdr3_aa: CASSVPENTEAFF
j_call: TRBJ1-4; v_call: TRBV2; d_call: NA; cdr3_aa: CASSSTGIDGEKLFF
j_call: TRBJ2-5; v_call: TRBV30; d_call: NA; cdr3_aa: CAWSLQGEETQYF
j_call: TRBJ2-5; v_call: TRBV4-1; d_call: TRBD2; cdr3_aa: CASSQDMALAGGETQYF
j_call: TRBJ1-1; v_call: TRBV11-2; d_call: NA; cdr3_aa: CASSSSDGSTEAFF
j_call: TRBJ2-5; v_call: TRBV29-1; d_call: NA; cdr3_aa: CSATGQAQETQYF
j_call: TRBJ2-3; v_call: TRBV18; d_call: TRBD1; cdr3_aa: CASSPSGQGTDTQYF
j_call: TRBJ2-5; v_call: TRBV7-9; d_call: NA; cdr3_aa: CASSLGWGGQETQYF
j_call: TRBJ1-6; v_call: TRBV19; d_call: NA; cdr3_aa: CARIGNIVSPLHF
j_call: TRBJ2-5; v_call: TRBV10-3; d_call: TRBD1; cdr3_aa: CAISGDSTLQETQYF
j_call: TRBJ1-4; v_call: TRBV10-3; d_call: TRBD1; cdr3_aa: CAIRGQGANEKLFF
j_call: TRBJ2-6; v_call: TRBV7-2; d_call: NA; cdr3_aa: CASSLFGANVLTF
j_call: TRBJ2-1; v_call: TRBV4-3; d_call: NA; cdr3_aa: CASSHGDSGPYNEQFF
j_call: TRBJ2-3; v_call: TRBV18; d_call: TRBD2; cdr3_aa: CASSLIAGRYTDTQYF
j_call: TRBJ1-2; v_call: TRBV29-1; d_call: NA; cdr3_aa: CSVAGTVYGYTF
j_call: TRBJ1-6; v_call: TRBV4-3; d_call: NA; cdr3_aa: CASSQDRFRSNSPLHF
j_call: TRBJ1-5; v_call: TRBV6-5; d_call: NA; cdr3_aa: CASSYDINQPQHF